The clone carrying this TCR beta chain has a handful of counts. What it recognizes is unknown. Using its own MiXCR run on the RT-PCR reads, TCRdb lists one record per CDR3 protein. The sample consists of a few hundred thousand distinct CDR3 sequences, just over 20% of them appearing once. The data are from a study of response to subunit inactivated influenza vaccine. Trimming pared 5 bases from V and 8 bases from J, leaving 16 bases between. Per the germline V gene, CDR1 is MNHNS and CDR2 is SASEGT. The CDR3 is 14 residues long. The study, taken as a whole, reports: Authors proposed each seasonal influenza vaccination draws in few new T cells.

The chain recombines TRBV6-1 with TRBJ1-3; D not certain. This clonotype was obtained from a man between 50 and 70 years old who received an inactivated influenza vaccine. Sequences were derived from PBMCs from blood, sampled roughly 20 months after vaccination. This CDR3 is CASSTPSLLHTIYF. CDR3 bases: TGTGCCAGCAGTACCCCATCCCTGCTCCACACCATATATTTT.